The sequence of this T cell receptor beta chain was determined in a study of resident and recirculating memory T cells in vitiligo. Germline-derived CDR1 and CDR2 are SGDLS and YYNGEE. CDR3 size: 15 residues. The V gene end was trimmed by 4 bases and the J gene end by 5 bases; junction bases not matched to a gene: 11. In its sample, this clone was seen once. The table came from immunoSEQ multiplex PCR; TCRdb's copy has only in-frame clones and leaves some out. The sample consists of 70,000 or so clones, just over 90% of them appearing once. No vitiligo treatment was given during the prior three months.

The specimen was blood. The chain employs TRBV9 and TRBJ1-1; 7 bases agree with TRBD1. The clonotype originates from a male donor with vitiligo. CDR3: CASSPQDRLVTEAFF. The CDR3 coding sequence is TGTGCCAGCAGCCCTCAGGACAGGCTCGTGACTGAAGCTTTCTTT.